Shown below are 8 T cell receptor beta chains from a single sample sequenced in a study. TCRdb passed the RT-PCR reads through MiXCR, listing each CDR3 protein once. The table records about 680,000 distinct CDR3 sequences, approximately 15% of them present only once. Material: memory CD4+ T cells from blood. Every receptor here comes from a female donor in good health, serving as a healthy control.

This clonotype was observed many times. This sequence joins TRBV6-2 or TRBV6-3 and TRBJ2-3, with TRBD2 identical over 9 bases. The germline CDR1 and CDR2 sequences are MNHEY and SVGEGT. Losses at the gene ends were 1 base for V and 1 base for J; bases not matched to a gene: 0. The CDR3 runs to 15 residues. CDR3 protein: CASSYWTSGTDTQYF. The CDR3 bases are TGTGCCAGCAGTTACTGGACTAGCGGCACAGATACGCAGTATTTT.

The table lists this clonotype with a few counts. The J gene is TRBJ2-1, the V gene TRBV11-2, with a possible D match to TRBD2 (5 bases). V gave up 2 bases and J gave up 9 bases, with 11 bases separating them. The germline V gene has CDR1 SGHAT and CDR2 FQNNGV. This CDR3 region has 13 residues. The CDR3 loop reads CASSLSRDFEQFF. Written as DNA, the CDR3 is TGTGCCAGCAGCTTATCCCGGGATTTTGAGCAGTTCTTC.

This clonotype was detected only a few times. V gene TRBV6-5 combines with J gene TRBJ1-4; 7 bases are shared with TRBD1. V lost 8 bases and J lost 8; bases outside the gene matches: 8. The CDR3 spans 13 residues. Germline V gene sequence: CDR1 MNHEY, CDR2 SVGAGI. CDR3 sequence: CASLKPGGEKLFF. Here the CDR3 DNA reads TGTGCCAGCCTTAAGCCAGGGGGAGAAAAACTGTTTTTT.

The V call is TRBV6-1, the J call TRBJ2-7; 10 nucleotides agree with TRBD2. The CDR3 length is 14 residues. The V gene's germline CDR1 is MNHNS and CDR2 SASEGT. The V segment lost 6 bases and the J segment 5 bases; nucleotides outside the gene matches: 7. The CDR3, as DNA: TGTGCCAGCAGCCAGGGACTAGCGAGGAACGAGCAGTACTTC. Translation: CASSQGLARNEQYF.

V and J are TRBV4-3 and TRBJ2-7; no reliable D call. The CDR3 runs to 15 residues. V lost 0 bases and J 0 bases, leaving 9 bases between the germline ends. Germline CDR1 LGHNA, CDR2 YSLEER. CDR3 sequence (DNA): TGCGCCAGCAGCCAAGATGGTTCGAGCTCCTACGAGCAGTACTTC. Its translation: CASSQDGSSSYEQYF.

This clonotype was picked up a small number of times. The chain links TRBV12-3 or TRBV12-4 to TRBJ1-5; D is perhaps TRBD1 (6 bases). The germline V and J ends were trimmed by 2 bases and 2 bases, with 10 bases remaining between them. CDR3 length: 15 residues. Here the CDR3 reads CASSLRPGGNQPQHF. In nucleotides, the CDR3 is TGTGCCAGCAGTTTAAGGCCAGGGGGCAATCAGCCCCAGCATTTT.

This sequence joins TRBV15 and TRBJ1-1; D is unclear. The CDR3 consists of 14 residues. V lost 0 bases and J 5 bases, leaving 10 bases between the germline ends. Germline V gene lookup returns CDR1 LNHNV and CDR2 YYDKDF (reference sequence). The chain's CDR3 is CATSRDVGYTEAFF. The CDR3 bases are TGTGCCACCAGCAGAGATGTAGGGTATACTGAAGCTTTCTTT.

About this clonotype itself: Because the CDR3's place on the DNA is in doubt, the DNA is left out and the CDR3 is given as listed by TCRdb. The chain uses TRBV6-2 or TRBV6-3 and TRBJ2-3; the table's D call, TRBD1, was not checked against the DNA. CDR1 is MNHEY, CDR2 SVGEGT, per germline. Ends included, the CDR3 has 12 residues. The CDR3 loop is CATRIPQIRSIF.